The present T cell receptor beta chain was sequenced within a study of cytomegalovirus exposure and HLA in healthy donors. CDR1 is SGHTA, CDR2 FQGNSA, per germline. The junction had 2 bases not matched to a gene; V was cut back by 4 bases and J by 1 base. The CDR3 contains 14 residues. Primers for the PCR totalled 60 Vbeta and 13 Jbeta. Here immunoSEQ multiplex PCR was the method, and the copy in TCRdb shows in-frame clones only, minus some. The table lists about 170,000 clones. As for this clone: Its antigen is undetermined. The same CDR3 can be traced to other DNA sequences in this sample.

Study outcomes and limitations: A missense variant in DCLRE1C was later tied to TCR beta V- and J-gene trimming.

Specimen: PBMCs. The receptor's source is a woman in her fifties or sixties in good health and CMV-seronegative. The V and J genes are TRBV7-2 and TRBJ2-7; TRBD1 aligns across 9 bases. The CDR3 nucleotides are TGTGCCAGCAGCTCGGACAGGGGTTCCTACGAGCAGTACTTC. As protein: CASSSDRGSYEQYF. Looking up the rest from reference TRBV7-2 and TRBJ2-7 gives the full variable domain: GAGVSQSPSNKVTEKGKDVELRCDPISGHTALYWYRQSLGQGLEFLIYFQGNSAPDKSGLPSDRFSAERTGGSVSTLTIQRTQQEDSAVYLCASSSDRGSYEQYFGPGTRLTVT.